The 8 T cell receptor beta chains below were found in one sample sequenced in a study of T cells in Graves' hyperthyroidism and ophthalmopathy. Amplification yielded TCR beta CDR3 regions, with RNA transcripts as the source. The HTBI primer set served for first-round RT-PCR of the TCR CDR3. TCRdb ran MiXCR on the multiplex PCR reads and lists one entry per CDR3 protein. The sample shows 500,000 to 800,000 distinct CDR3 sequences, 14% of them seen only once. Source material: blood. These TCRs come from a woman aged 45-65 years with Graves' ophthalmopathy.

This clonotype has ten or more counts. The chain couples TRBV28 to TRBJ2-5; 9 bases are a match to TRBD1. The trim removed 5 bases at V and 5 bases at J, leaving 6 bases unmatched. This CDR3 spans 14 amino acids. Germline V gene sequence: CDR1 MDHEN, CDR2 SYDVKM. Here the CDR3 DNA reads TGTGCCAGCAGTGACAGGGGGTTGGGGGAGACCCAGTACTTC. This codes for CASSDRGLGETQYF.

This clonotype has a count of ten or more. This chain connects TRBV10-3 to TRBJ1-2, with 9 nucleotides matching TRBD1. Germline CDR1 is ENHRY and CDR2 is SYGVKD. There are 16 residues in the CDR3. The junction had 8 bases not matched to a gene; V was cut back by 3 bases and J by 3 bases. CDR3 loop: CAISDGTGKVDYGYTF. CDR3 nucleotides: TGTGCCATCAGTGACGGGACAGGGAAGGTGGACTATGGCTACACCTTC.

This clonotype was counted many times. The rearrangement links TRBV7-2 to TRBJ2-1; D possibly matches TRBD1 or TRBD2 (5 bases each). This CDR3 is built from 20 residues. V was trimmed by 7 bases and J by 7 bases, leaving 35 bases between them. The germline CDR1 and CDR2 sequences are SGHTA and FQGNSA. In DNA, the CDR3 is TGTGCCAGCAACTCAGAGGGAATATGGGGCGGCGACACCCCTGGGAATGAGCAGTTCTTC. Protein: CASNSEGIWGGDTPGNEQFF.

The chain is built from TRBV11-2 and TRBJ1-1; no firm D call. The CDR3 is 12 amino acids. Germline CDR1 is SGHAT and CDR2 is FQNNGV. V lost 0 bases to trimming and J lost 11 bases, with 10 bases between them. CDR3 protein: CASSLDTGWAFF. As DNA, the CDR3 is TGTGCCAGCAGCTTAGACACGGGTTGGGCTTTCTTT.

This clonotype was seen many times. The chain links TRBV5-1 to TRBJ1-2; 7 nucleotides agree with TRBD1. The junction had 8 bases not matched to a gene; V was cut back by 6 bases and J by 6 bases. The CDR3 runs to 13 residues. Per germline, CDR1 SGHRS and CDR2 YFSETQ. CDR3 nucleotides: TGCGCCAGCAACGCAGGGGGAATGCATGGCTACACCTTC. It specifies CASNAGGMHGYTF.

The chain has TRBV6-4 and TRBJ2-4; TRBD2 matches 7 bases. This CDR3 contains 15 residues. From germline, CDR1 is MRHNA and CDR2 SNTAGT. The V and J ends lost 5 bases and 5 bases, in that order; junction bases with no gene match: 9. As DNA, the CDR3 is TGTGCCAGCAGTCCCGCGGGAGCCGGAGAAAACATTCAGTACTTC. Its translation is CASSPAGAGENIQYF.

The chain combines TRBV6-2 or TRBV6-3 with TRBJ1-2; 7 bases are shared with TRBD1. From germline, CDR1 is MNHEY and CDR2 SVGEGT. The CDR3 length is 16 residues. Trimming cost V 7 bases and J 2 bases; bases outside gene matches: 13. The CDR3 DNA follows: TGTGCCAGCACAGGGGTAGGGGGCGTGGGGAACTATGGCTACACCTTC. It specifies CASTGVGGVGNYGYTF.

This clonotype appeared many times. The J gene is TRBJ2-3, the V gene TRBV28; D is unclear. CDR1 and CDR2 (germline): MDHEN, SYDVKM. The CDR3 consists of 16 residues. V gave up 6 bases and J gave up 2 bases, with 18 bases separating them. CDR3 nucleotides: TGTGCCAGCAGCCAAAGTCAAGGTGAATACACAGATACGCAGTATTTT. This encodes CASSQSQGEYTDTQYF.